These 18 T cell receptor beta chains originate from one sample sequenced in a study of lymphopenia after photon versus proton radiotherapy. Data came from immunoSEQ multiplex PCR; TCRdb stores just in-frame clones and leaves some out. The repertoire consists of about 40,000 clones, with over 75% occurring once and the leading ten covering under 3.5%. The specimen comprised peripheral blood, sampled from a patient treated with photon-based radiotherapy. The receptors come from a man aged 50 to 60 with gastric cancer.

This clone showed up just once. J is TRBJ2-3 and V is TRBV5-4; TRBD2 matches 13 bases. J was trimmed by 5 bases and V by 0 bases; bases with no gene match: 3. The CDR3 contains 16 residues. Germline CDR1 reads SGHNT; CDR2 reads YYREEE (reference sequence). In DNA form, the CDR3 reads TGTGCCAGCAGCTTGGGACTAGCGGGAGGCAGAGATACGCAGTATTTT. Translating it yields CASSLGLAGGRDTQYF.

This chain uses TRBV10-1 with TRBJ2-5; D is unresolved. The V end was cut by 2 bases, the J end by 1 base, with 5 bases between. Germline values: CDR1 WNHNN, CDR2 SYGVQD (reference sequence). CDR3 length: 13 amino acids. CDR3 residues: CASSERAQETQYF. CDR3 nucleotides: TGCGCCAGCAGTGAGCGGGCCCAAGAGACCCAGTACTTC.

The rearrangement uses TRBV29-1 and TRBJ2-7; 10 bases agree with TRBD2. V was pared by 2 bases and J by 4 bases, with 8 bases of the junction left unmatched. Germline V gives CDR1 SQVTM, CDR2 ANQGSEA. CDR3 length: 15 amino acids. For the CDR3, the DNA is TGCAGCGTTGAAACCCGTGCTAGCGGGAGTTACGAGCAGTACTTC. This codes for CSVETRASGSYEQYF.

The J gene is TRBJ1-4, the V gene TRBV21-1. TRBV21-1 is reported as a pseudogene. This CDR3 is 15 amino acids long. The CDR3 DNA reads as TGTGCCAGCAGCAAAGGAGCGGAAACTAATGAAAAACTGTTTTTT. It translates to CASSKGAETNEKLFF.

The chain employs TRBV7-2 and TRBJ2-3; TRBD1 might be the D (6 bases). Trimming took 0 bases from V and 0 from J, leaving 10 bases between them. Germline V gives CDR1 SGHTA, CDR2 FQGNSA. The CDR3 contains 16 residues. CDR3 residues: CASSLAYRDSTDTQYF. The DNA for the CDR3 is TGTGCCAGCAGCTTAGCGTACAGGGATAGCACAGATACGCAGTATTTT.

The chain employs TRBV10-3 and TRBJ1-1; D call uncertain. Germline CDR1 reads ENHRY; CDR2 reads SYGVKD. The CDR3 spans 13 residues. Trimming shortened V by 0 bases and J by 5 bases, and 7 bases separated the two germline ends. CDR3 bases: TGTGCCATCAGTGAGTCGGCCCAGACTGAAGCTTTCTTT. Translation gives CAISESAQTEAFF.

The chain uses TRBV5-5 and TRBJ1-1, with D uncertain. Germline CDR1 is SGHKS and CDR2 is YYEKEE (reference sequence). The CDR3 loop spans 14 amino acids. Between the trimmed V and J ends, which lost 0 bases and 8 bases, there was a span of 14 bases. Here the CDR3 DNA reads TGTGCCAGCAGCTTGGTTAGAGGGCCGGTAGAAGCTTTCTTT. It translates to CASSLVRGPVEAFF.

The V and J genes are TRBV2 and TRBJ2-1; D not resolved. The germline V gene encodes CDR1 SNHLY and CDR2 FYNNEI. V gave up 6 bases and J gave up 4 bases, with 10 bases separating them. This CDR3 region has 13 residues. This chain's CDR3 is CASRARPYNEQFF. In nucleotides, the CDR3 is TGTGCCAGCAGGGCACGGCCATACAATGAGCAGTTCTTC.

The V and J genes are TRBV5-4 and TRBJ2-7; D could derive from TRBD1 or TRBD2 (6 bases each). Germline V gene sequence: CDR1 SGHNT, CDR2 YYREEE (reference sequence). This CDR3 comprises 13 residues. Trimming took off 4 bases at V and 5 bases at J, with 13 bases between the two ends. DNA of the CDR3: TGTGCCAGCAGCCGGATGGGGGGCAACGAGCAGTACTTC. This gives the protein CASSRMGGNEQYF.

This clone was counted a few times. The chain's CDR3 is CASSLSPGLGTSLYEQYF. The CDR3 DNA sequence: TGTGCCAGCAGTTTATCCCCTGGCCTCGGGACTAGTCTCTACGAGCAGTACTTC. The V call is TRBV28, the J call TRBJ2-7; TRBD2 matches 8 bases. CDR3 length: 18 residues. The V segment lost 1 base and the J segment 3 bases; nucleotides outside the gene matches: 14. Germline values: CDR1 MDHEN, CDR2 SYDVKM.

CDR3 amino acids: CASSQEVSGGAGELFF. The DNA of the CDR3 is TGCGCCAGCAGCCAAGAGGTGTCGGGGGGCGCCGGGGAGCTGTTTTTT. V usage is TRBV4-3 and J usage is TRBJ2-2; TRBD2 is a possible D gene (7 bases). Germline values: CDR1 LGHNA, CDR2 YSLEER. V lost 0 bases, J lost 6 bases, and 14 bases lay in between. The CDR3 has 16 residues.

The chain links TRBV28 to TRBJ2-5, with 11 bases fitting TRBD2. CDR3 length equals 15 residues. Looked up from germline, CDR1 is MDHEN and CDR2 is SYDVKM. V was pared by 5 bases and J by 4 bases, with 6 bases of the junction left unmatched. CDR3 sequence: CASSPSGRRGETQYF. The DNA of the CDR3 is TGTGCCAGCAGTCCTAGCGGGAGGAGGGGAGAGACCCAGTACTTC. The whole variable domain, filled in from reference TRBV28 and TRBJ2-5, reads DVKVTQSSRYLVKRTGEKVFLECVQDMDHENMFWYRQDPGLGLRLIYFSYDVKMKEKGDIPEGYSVSREKKERFSLILESASTNQTSMYLCASSPSGRRGETQYFGPGTRLLVL.

The V and J genes are TRBV25-1 and TRBJ2-7; D may be TRBD1 (6 bases). V lost 5 bases to trimming and J lost 2 bases, with 13 bases between them. The CDR3 totals 14 residues. Looked up from germline, CDR1 is MGHDK and CDR2 is SYGVNS. CDR3 coding DNA: TGTGCCAGCAGTAAACGGGACACCACCTACGAGCAGTACTTC. Translated: CASSKRDTTYEQYF.

This CDR3 reads CASSLVGNEQFF. CDR3 DNA: TGTGCCAGCAGCTTAGTGGGCAATGAGCAGTTCTTC. The chain combines TRBV7-2 with TRBJ2-1; D remains unclear. Germline loops: CDR1 SGHTA, CDR2 FQGNSA. The V gene lost 1 base and the J gene lost 6 bases, with 4 bases spanning the gap. The length of the CDR3 is 12 residues.

The rearrangement links TRBV29-1 to TRBJ2-2, with D perhaps TRBD1 (6 bases). There are 12 residues in the CDR3. V gave up 4 bases and J gave up 5 bases, with 8 bases separating them. Germline-derived CDR1 and CDR2 are SQVTM and ANQGSEA. CDR3 DNA: TGCAGCGTTGGAGGGGGTACCGGGGAGCTGTTTTTT. Translation gives CSVGGGTGELFF.

The rearrangement joins TRBV5-1 to TRBJ2-2; perhaps TRBD2 as D (6 bases). V dropped 5 bases and J dropped 6 bases, with 17 bases sitting between them. The CDR3 runs to 15 residues. Per germline, CDR1 SGHRS and CDR2 YFSETQ. The CDR3 loop reads CASRLGTPTPGELFF. The CDR3 DNA reads TGCGCCAGCAGGCTAGGGACTCCGACCCCCGGGGAGCTGTTTTTT.

The chain joins TRBV28 to TRBJ2-5; 9 bases fit TRBD1. The DNA matches TRBJ2-7 better at its end, which makes the J call doubtful. Germline-derived CDR1 and CDR2 are MDHEN and SYDVKM. The CDR3 extends over 14 amino acids. The CDR3 region is CASSNRGLTYEQYF. In DNA, the CDR3 is TGTGCCAGCAGTAACAGGGGGCTGACCTACGAGCAGTACTTC.

This clone is medium-sized. In DNA form, the CDR3 reads TGCAGCGTGGGGACAGGTACCCTTCAGTACTTC. This gives the protein CSVGTGTLQYF. The chain combines TRBV29-1 with TRBJ2-4; 8 bases fit TRBD1. The CDR3 length is 11 residues. CDR1 SQVTM and CDR2 ANQGSEA come from the germline V gene. Losses at the gene ends were 6 bases for V and 11 bases for J; bases not matched to a gene: 6.